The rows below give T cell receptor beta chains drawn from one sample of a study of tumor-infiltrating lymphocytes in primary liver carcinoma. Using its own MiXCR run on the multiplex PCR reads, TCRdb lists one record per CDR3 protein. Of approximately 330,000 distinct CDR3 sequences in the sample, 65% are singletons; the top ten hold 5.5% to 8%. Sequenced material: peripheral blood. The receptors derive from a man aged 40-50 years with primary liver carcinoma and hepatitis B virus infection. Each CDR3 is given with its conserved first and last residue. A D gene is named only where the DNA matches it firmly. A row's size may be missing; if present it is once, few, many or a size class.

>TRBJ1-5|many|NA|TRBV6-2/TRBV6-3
CASSYQLNQPQHF
TGTGCCAGCAGTTATCAGCTTAATCAGCCCCAGCATTTT
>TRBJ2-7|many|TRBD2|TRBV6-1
CASSDRGSIYEQYF
TGTGCCAGCAGTGATCGCGGGAGTATTTACGAGCAGTACTTC
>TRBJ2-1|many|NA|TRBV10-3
CAISEEAYNEQFF
TGTGCCATCAGTGAGGAGGCCTACAATGAGCAGTTCTTC
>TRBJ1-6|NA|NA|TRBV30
CAWRVGYENSPLHF
TGTGCCTGGAGGGTGGGTTACGAAAATTCACCCCTCCACTTT
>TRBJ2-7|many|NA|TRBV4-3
CASSHRAVTYEQYF
TGCGCCAGCAGCCATCGGGCCGTCACCTACGAGCAGTACTTC
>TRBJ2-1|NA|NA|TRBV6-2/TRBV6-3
CADSSGQYNEQFF
TGTGCCGACAGTTCAGGGCAATACAATGAGCAGTTCTTC
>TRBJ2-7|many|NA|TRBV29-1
CSVLGASQVEQYF
TGCAGCGTTCTGGGCGCTAGTCAGGTCGAGCAGTACTTC
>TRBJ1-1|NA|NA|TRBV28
CASSPTGVRAFF
TGTGCCAGCAGTCCTACCGGGGTAAGAGCTTTCTTT
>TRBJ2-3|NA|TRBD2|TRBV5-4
CASSFAAGVDTDTQYF
TGTGCCAGCAGCTTCGCTGCGGGAGTAGACACAGATACGCAGTATTTT
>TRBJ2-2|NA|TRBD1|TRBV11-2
CASSFTGANTRGLFF
TGTGCCAGCAGCTTTACAGGGGCTAACACCCGGGGGCTGTTTTTT
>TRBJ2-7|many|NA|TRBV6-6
CASRGEGASYEQYF
TGTGCCAGCAGGGGGGAGGGGGCGTCCTACGAGCAGTACTTC
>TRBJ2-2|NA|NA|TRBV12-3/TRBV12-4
CASRLNHNTGELFF
TGTGCCAGCCGTTTAAATCACAACACCGGGGAGCTGTTTTTT
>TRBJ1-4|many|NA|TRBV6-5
CASSYSSLGPTNEKLFF
TGTGCCAGCAGTTACTCGAGTCTCGGCCCAACTAATGAAAAACTGTTTTTT
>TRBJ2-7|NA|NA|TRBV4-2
CACSRDGDGSAYEQYF
TGTGCCTGCAGCCGAGATGGGGACGGCTCAGCCTACGAGCAGTACTTC
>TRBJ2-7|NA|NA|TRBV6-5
CASKRVYEQYF
TGTGCCAGCAAACGAGTATACGAGCAGTACTTC
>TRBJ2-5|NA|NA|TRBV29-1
CSVEDWVSVGNEETQYF
TGCAGCGTTGAAGATTGGGTCTCAGTCGGAAATGAAGAGACCCAGTACTTC
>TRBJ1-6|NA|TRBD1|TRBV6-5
CASNQDRVNSPLRF
TGTGCCAGCAATCAGGACAGGGTGAATTCACCCCTCCGCTTT
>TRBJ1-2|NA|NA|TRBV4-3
CASSQGFNGRAGGYTF
TGCGCCAGCAGCCAAGGATTCAATGGGCGAGCTGGGGGCTACACCTTC
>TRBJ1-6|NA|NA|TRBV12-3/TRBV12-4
CDCSLGGFSPLHF
TGTGACTGCAGTTTAGGGGGGTTTTCACCCCTCCACTTT
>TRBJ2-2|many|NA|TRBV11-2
CASSWSQNTGELFF
TGTGCCAGCAGCTGGTCGCAAAACACCGGGGAGCTGTTTTTT
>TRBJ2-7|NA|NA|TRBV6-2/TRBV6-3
CASSEPGPLSYEQCF
TGTGCCAGCAGTGAACCGGGCCCGTTGTCCTACGAGCAGTGCTTC
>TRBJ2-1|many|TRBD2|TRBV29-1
CSVGLVFTNEQFF
TGCAGCGTGGGACTAGTGTTTACGAATGAGCAGTTCTTC
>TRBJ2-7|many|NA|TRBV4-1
CASSQDIQRDYEQYF
TGCGCCAGCAGCCAAGATATACAGAGAGACTACGAGCAGTACTTC
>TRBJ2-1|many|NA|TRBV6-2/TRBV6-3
CASSYSFSKYDEQFF
TGTGCCAGCAGTTACTCGTTTAGTAAGTATGATGAGCAGTTCTTC
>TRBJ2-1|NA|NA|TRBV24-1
CATSVSPSVLYNEKFF
TGTGCCACCAGCGTTAGTCCTAGCGTCCTCTACAATGAGAAGTTCTTC
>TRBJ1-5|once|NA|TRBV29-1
CSVGLGLDRPQHF
TGCAGCGTTGGTTTAGGCTTGGATCGGCCTCAGCATTTT
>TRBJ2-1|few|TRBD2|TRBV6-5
CASSFVAGAGNEQFF
TGTGCCAGCAGCTTTGTAGCGGGAGCAGGGAATGAGCAGTTCTTC
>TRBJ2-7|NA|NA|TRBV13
CASSLGIRDTSYEQYF
TGTGCCAGCAGCTTAGGAATCCGGGACACCTCCTACGAGCAGTACTTC
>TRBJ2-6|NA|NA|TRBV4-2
CASSQDGRSWANVLTF
TGTGCCAGCAGCCAAGATGGACGGTCTTGGGCCAACGTCCTGACTTTC
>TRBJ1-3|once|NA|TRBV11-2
CPSSLTRVQVGNTIYF
TGTCCCAGCAGCTTAACAAGGGTACAAGTTGGAAACACCATATATTTT
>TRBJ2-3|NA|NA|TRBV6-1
CASSRVWWISTDTQYF
TGTGCCAGTAGCCGGGTTTGGTGGATTAGCACAGATACGCAGTATTTT
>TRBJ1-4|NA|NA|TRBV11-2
CASCKTGGNEKMLF
TGTGCCAGCTGCAAGACGGGGGGTAATGAAAAAATGCTTTTT
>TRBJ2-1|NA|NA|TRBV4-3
CASSQGFGTCSTNEQFF
TGCGCCAGCAGCCAAGGATTTGGGACTTGCTCGACCAATGAGCAGTTCTTC
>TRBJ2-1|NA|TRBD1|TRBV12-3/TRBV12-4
CASSLETGGYNEQFF
TGTGCCAGCAGTTTAGAGACAGGGGGCTACAATGAGCAGTTCTTC
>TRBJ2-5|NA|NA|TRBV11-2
CASSLVYGGETQYF
TGTGCCAGCAGCTTAGTTTACGGAGGGGAAACCCAGTACTTC
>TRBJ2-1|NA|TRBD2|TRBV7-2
CASSRRASGRGEYNEQFF
TGTGCCAGCAGCCGGAGGGCTAGCGGGAGGGGGGAATACAATGAGCAGTTCTTC
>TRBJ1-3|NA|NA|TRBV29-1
CIVSSGVRNTVYF
TGCATCGTTAGTTCGGGTGTCCGAAACACCGTATATTTT
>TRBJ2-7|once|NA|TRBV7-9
CASSSDMTYEQYF
TGTGCCAGCAGTTCGGACATGACCTACGAGCAGTACTTC
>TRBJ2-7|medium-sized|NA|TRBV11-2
CASSLVPGKLYEQYF
TGTGCCAGCAGCTTAGTGCCCGGGAAACTCTACGAGCAGTACTTC
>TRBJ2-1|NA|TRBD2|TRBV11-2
CAGSSVAGGNYNEQFF
TGTGCCGGCAGCAGCGTCGCGGGAGGTAATTACAATGAGCAGTTCTTC
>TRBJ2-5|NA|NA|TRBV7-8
CASSLSGGQIETQYF
TGTGCCAGCAGCTTGAGTGGTGGTCAGATAGAGACCCAGTACTTC
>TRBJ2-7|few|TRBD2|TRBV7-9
CASSFGTSGIESEQYF
TGTGCCAGCAGCTTCGGGACTAGCGGGATCGAGTCCGAGCAGTACTTC
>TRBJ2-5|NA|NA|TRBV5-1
CASSLATVGLETQYF
TGCGCCAGCAGCTTGGCGACCGTGGGGCTGGAGACCCAGTACTTC
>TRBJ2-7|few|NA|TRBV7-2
CASSLATVGEQYF
TGTGCCAGCAGCTTAGCGACGGTCGGGGAGCAGTACTTC
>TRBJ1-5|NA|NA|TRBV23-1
CASSQVRGRAPPQHF
TGCGCCAGCAGTCAGGTTAGGGGCAGGGCCCCGCCCCAGCATTTT
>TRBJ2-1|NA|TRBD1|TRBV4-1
CASSQARQGAGGNEQFF
TGCGCCAGCAGCCAGGCTAGACAGGGGGCGGGAGGTAATGAGCAGTTCTTC
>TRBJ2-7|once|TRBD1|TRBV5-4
CASSLGDSYLCEQYF
TGTGCCAGCAGCTTGGGGGACAGTTACCTCTGCGAGCAGTACTTC
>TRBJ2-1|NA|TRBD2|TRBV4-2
CASSQLSGRAVYNEQLF
TGTGCCAGCAGCCAACTGAGTGGGAGGGCCGTCTACAATGAGCAGCTCTTC
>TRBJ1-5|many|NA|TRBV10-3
CAISEYLPITGIGGNQPQHF
TGTGCCATCAGTGAATACCTCCCCATTACAGGGATCGGTGGCAATCAGCCCCAGCATTTT
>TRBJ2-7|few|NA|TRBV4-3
CASSQEHNGITPYEQYF
TGCGCCAGCAGCCAAGAGCATAATGGGATAACGCCCTACGAGCAGTACTTC